What follows are 9 T cell receptor beta chains derived from one specimen sequenced in a study of blood T cell repertoires in COVID-19. Profiling relied on immunoSEQ multiplex PCR, and the TCRdb table lists in-frame clones only, not all of them. This sample has some 96,000 clones, with around four fifths found just once. The sequenced sample was peripheral blood. The receptors come from a man in his fifties with active or convalescent COVID-19.

This clone came up a few times. Here the CDR3 reads CASRLGGTGGNEQFF. The DNA for the CDR3 is TGTGCCAGCAGACTGGGTGGGACAGGAGGGAATGAGCAGTTCTTC. The chain is built from TRBV11-2 and TRBJ2-1, with 8 positions matching TRBD1. This CDR3 spans 15 amino acids. CDR1 and CDR2 from the germline V gene are SGHAT and FQNNGV. The V and J ends lost 6 bases and 7 bases, in that order; junction bases with no gene match: 11.

Details on this clone: The same CDR3 can be traced to other DNA sequences in this sample. The chain employs TRBV30 and TRBJ2-5, with D possibly TRBD1 on 6 matching bases. Trimming removed 0 bases from V and 4 bases from J, with 6 bases in between. The V gene's germline CDR1 is GTSNPN and CDR2 SVGIG (reference sequence). The CDR3 has 12 residues. In DNA, the CDR3 is TGTGCCTGGAGTGTAGGGGGAGAGACCCAGTACTTC. This gives the protein CAWSVGGETQYF.

The rearrangement links TRBV28 to TRBJ2-4; maybe TRBD1 (5 bases). Germline V lookup: CDR1 MDHEN, CDR2 SYDVKM. The CDR3 loop spans 16 amino acids. Trimming took off 5 bases at V and 0 bases at J, with 14 bases between the two ends. CDR3 coding DNA: TGTGCCAGCAGTCCAGGACAAGTGATAGCCAAAAACATTCAGTACTTC. Encoded protein: CASSPGQVIAKNIQYF.

The chain combines TRBV14 with TRBJ1-2, with D tentatively TRBD1 (5 bases). In germline, CDR1 is SGHDN, CDR2 FVKESK. Between the trimmed V and J ends, which lost 0 bases and 2 bases, there was a span of 10 bases. The CDR3 totals 15 residues. CDR3 bases: TGTGCCAGCAGCCAAGAGCCAGGGTCGAACTATGGCTACACCTTC. It encodes CASSQEPGSNYGYTF.

The V call is TRBV11-3, the J call TRBJ2-5; D might be TRBD1 (7 bases). CDR1 is SGHNT, CDR2 YENEEA, per germline. This CDR3 is 14 amino acids long. V lost 5 bases and J lost 4, with 14 bases in between. The CDR3 region is CASSINRGGETQYF. The CDR3 DNA reads as TGTGCCAGCAGCATAAACAGGGGAGGAGAGACCCAGTACTTC.

V gene TRBV21-1 combines with J gene TRBJ2-1; the D call TRBD2 from the table was never checked on the DNA. TRBV21-1 is shown as a pseudogene. CDR3 length: 21 amino acids. The DNA of the CDR3 is TGTGCCAGCAGCAAAGACGTTGAGAGACTAGCGGGAGGGACGACCTACAATGAGCAGTTCTTC. This translates into CASSKDVERLAGGTTYNEQFF.

V and J are TRBV28 and TRBJ1-4, with TRBD1 matching 11 bases. The CDR3 length is 18 residues. After removal of 4 bases from V and 6 bases from J, the junction contained 13 bases not matched to a gene. Looked up from germline, CDR1 is MDHEN and CDR2 is SYDVKM. This CDR3 reads CASSSWTGGEQLDEKLFF. CDR3 DNA sequence: TGTGCCAGCAGTTCTTGGACAGGGGGCGAACAACTGGATGAAAAACTGTTTTTT.

The chain recombines TRBV5-1 with TRBJ2-1; 7 bases line up with TRBD2. The CDR3 length is 13 residues. With 8 bases clipped from V and 7 bases from J, the junction kept 9 bases outside the gene matches. Germline CDR1 reads SGHRS; CDR2 reads YFSETQ. The CDR3 DNA follows: TGCGCCAGTTCCCCGGGGGGTAGTAATGAGCAGTTCTTC. Translation gives CASSPGGSNEQFF.

The chain has TRBV6-5 and TRBJ1-5; no firm D call. The CDR3 sequence is 15 residues long. Germline V lookup: CDR1 MNHEY, CDR2 SVGAGI. Trimming took off 7 bases at V and 5 bases at J, with 18 bases between the two ends. CDR3 region: CASNRLRGEDQPQHF. For the CDR3, the DNA is TGTGCCAGCAACCGACTACGGGGAGAGGATCAGCCCCAGCATTTT.